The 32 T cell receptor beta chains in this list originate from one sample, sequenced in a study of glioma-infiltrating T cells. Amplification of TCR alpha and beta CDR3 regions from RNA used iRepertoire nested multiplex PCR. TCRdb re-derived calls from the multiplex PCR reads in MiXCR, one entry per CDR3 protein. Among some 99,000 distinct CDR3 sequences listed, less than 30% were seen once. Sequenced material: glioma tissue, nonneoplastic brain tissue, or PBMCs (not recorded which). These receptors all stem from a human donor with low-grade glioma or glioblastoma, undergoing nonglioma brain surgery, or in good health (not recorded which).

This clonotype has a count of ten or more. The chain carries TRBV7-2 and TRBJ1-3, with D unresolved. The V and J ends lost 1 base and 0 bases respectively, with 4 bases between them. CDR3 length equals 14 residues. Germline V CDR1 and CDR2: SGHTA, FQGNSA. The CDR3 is CASSLVLSGNTIYF. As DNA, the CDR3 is TGTGCCAGCAGCTTAGTCCTCTCTGGAAACACCATATATTTT.

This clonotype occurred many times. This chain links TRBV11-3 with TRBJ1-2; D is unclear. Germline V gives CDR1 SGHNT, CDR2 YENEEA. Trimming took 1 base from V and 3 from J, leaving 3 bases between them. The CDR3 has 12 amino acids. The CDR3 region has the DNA TGTGCCAGCAGCTTAGGGTACTATGGCTACACCTTC. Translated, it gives CASSLGYYGYTF.

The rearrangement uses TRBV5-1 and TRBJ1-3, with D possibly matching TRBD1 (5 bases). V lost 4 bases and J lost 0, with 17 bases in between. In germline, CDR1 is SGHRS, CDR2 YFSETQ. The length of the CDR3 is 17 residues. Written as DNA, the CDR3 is TGCGCCAGCAGCAAGCGGGACTTCCCGTTCTCTGGAAACACCATATATTTT. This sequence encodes CASSKRDFPFSGNTIYF.

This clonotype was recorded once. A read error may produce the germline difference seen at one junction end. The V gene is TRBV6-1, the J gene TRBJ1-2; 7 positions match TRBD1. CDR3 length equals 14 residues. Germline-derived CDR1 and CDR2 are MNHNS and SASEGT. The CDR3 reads CASRLLQGLVGYAF. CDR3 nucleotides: TGTGCCAGCAGACTCCTACAGGGGCTGGTTGGCTACGCCTTC.

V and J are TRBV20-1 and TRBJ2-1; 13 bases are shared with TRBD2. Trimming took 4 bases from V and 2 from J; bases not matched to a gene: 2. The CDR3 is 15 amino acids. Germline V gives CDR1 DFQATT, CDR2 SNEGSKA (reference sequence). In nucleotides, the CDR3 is TGCAGTGCTAAGGGGACTAGCGGGACCTACAATGAGCAGTTCTTC. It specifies CSAKGTSGTYNEQFF.

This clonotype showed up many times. The CDR3 region has the DNA TGTGCCAGCAGCTTAGCGCCAGGGGATTCCTACGAGCAGTACTTC. Amino acid sequence: CASSLAPGDSYEQYF. The chain couples TRBV7-6 to TRBJ2-7; D perhaps matches TRBD1 (6 bases). From germline, CDR1 is SGHVS and CDR2 FNYEAQ. The CDR3 consists of 15 residues. V was clipped by 0 bases and J by 1 base, with 10 bases between them. Supplemented by reference TRBV7-6 and TRBJ2-7, the full variable domain reads GAGVSQSPRYKVTKRGQDVALRCDPISGHVSLYWYRQALGQGPEFLTYFNYEAQQDKSGLPNDRFSAERPEGSISTLTIQRTEQRDSAMYRCASSLAPGDSYEQYFGPGTRLTVT.

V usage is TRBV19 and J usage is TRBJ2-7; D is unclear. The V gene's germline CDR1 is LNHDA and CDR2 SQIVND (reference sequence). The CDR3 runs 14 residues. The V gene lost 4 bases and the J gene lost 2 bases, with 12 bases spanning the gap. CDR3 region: CASSTGPMAYEQYF. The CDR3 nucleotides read TGTGCCAGTAGTACTGGTCCGATGGCCTACGAGCAGTACTTC.

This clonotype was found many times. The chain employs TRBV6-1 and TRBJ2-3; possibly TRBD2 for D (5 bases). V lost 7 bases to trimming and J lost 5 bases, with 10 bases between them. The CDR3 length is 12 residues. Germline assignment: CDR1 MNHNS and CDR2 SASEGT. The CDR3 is CASTYGVDTQYF. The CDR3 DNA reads TGTGCCAGCACCTACGGGGTAGATACGCAGTATTTT.

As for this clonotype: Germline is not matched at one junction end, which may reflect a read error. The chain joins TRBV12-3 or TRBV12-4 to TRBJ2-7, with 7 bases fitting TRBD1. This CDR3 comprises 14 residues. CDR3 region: CASSPRQGTYEEYF. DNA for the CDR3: TGTGCCAGCAGTCCCCGACAGGGTACGTACGAGGAGTACTTC.

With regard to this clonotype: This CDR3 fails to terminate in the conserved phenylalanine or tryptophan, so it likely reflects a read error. CDR3 in amino acids: CASSLAGLTTDTQYL. The CDR3 nucleotides read TGCGCCAGCAGCTTAGCGGGACTCACTACAGATACGCAGTATCTT. The rearrangement links TRBV7-2 to TRBJ2-3, with 8 nucleotides matching TRBD2. CDR1 SGHTA and CDR2 FQGNSA come from the germline V gene. This CDR3 has 15 residues.

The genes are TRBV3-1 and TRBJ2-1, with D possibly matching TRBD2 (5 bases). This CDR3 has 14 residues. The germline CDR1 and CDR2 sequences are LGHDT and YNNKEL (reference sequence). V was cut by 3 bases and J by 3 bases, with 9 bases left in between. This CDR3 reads CASSHDGNYNEQFF. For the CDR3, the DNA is TGTGCCAGCAGCCACGACGGGAACTACAATGAGCAGTTCTTC.

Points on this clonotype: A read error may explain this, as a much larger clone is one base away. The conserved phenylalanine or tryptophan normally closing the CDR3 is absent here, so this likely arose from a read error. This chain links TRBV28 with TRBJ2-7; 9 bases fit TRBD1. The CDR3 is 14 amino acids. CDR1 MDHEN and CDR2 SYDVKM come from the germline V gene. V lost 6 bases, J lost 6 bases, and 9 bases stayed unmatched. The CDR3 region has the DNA TGTGCCAGCAGCTTCACAGGGGGCCTACCCGAGCAGTACCTC. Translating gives CASSFTGGLPEQYL.

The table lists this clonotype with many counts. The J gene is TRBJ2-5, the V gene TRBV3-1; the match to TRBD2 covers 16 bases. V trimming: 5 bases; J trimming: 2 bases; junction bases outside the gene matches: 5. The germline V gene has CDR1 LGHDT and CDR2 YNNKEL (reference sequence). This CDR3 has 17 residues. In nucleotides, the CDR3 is TGTGCCAGCAGCTCTCGGGGACTAGCGGGGGGGCAAGAGACCCAGTACTTC. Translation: CASSSRGLAGGQETQYF.

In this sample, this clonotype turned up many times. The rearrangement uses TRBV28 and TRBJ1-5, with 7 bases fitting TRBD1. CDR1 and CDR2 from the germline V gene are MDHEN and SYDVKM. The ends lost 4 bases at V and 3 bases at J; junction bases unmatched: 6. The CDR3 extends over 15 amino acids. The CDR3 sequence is CASSSPTGTNQPQHF. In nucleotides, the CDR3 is TGTGCCAGCAGTTCCCCGACAGGGACCAATCAGCCCCAGCATTTT.

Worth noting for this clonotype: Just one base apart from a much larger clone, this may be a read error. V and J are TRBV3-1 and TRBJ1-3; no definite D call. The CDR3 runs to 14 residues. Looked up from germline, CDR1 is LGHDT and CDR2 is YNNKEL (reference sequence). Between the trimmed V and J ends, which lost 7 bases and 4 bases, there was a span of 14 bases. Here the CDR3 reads CASTHGRAGNTIYF. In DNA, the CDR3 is TGTGCCAGCACCCACGGGAGAGCAGGAAACACCATATATTTT.

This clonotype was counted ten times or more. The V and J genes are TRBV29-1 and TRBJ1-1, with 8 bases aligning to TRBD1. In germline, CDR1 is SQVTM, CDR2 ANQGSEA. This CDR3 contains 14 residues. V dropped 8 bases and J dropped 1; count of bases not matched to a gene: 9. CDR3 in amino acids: CSFRQGSRNTEAFF. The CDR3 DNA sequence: TGCAGCTTCCGACAGGGGAGCCGGAACACTGAAGCTTTCTTT.

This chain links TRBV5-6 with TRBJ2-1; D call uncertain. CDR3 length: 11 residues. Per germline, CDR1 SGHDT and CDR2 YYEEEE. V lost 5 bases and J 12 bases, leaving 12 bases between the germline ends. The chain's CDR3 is CASSLLGGQFF. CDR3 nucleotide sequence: TGTGCCAGCAGTTTATTGGGTGGGCAGTTCTTC.

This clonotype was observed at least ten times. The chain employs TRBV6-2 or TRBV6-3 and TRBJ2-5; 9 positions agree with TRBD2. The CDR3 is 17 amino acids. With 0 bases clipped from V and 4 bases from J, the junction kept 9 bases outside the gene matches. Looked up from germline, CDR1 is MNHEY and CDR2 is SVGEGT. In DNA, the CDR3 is TGTGCCAGCAGTTACTCGAAGTTAGCGGGAGAGGCAGAGACCCAGTACTTC. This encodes CASSYSKLAGEAETQYF.

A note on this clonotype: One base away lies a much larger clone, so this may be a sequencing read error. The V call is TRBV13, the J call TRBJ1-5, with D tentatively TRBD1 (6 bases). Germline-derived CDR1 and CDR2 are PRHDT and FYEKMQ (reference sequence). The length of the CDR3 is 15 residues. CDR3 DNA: TGTGCCAGCAGCTTAGGCAGGGGATCTCGTCAGACCCAGCATTTT. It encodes CASSLGRGSRQTQHF.

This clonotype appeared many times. The CDR3 nucleotides are TGTGCCACCGAAGGACAGGGGGCCAATCCCTCCTACGAGCAGTACTTC. Its translation is CATEGQGANPSYEQYF. The V call is TRBV6-1, the J call TRBJ2-7, with 11 bases aligning to TRBD1. Germline V gene lookup returns CDR1 MNHNS and CDR2 SASEGT. The CDR3 sequence is 16 residues long. V dropped 10 bases and J dropped 0; count of bases not matched to a gene: 11.

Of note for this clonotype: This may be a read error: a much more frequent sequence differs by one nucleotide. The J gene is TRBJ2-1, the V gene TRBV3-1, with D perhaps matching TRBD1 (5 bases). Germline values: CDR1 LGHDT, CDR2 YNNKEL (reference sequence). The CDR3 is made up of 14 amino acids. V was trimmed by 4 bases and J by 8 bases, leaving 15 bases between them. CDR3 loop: CASSRRGRVDEQFF. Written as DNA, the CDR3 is TGTGCCAGCAGCCGAAGAGGCAGGGTCGATGAGCAGTTCTTC.

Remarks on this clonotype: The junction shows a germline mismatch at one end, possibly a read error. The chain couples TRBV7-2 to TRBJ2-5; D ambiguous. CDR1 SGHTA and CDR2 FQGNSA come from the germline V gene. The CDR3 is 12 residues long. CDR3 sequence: CASRLGRETQYF. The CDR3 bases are TGTGCCAGCCGCTTAGGTCGAGAGACCCAGTACTTC.

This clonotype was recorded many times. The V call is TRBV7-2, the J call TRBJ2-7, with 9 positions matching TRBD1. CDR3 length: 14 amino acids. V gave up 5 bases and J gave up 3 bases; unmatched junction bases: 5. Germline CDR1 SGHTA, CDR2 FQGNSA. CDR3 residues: CASSRTGVRYEQYF. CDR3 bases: TGTGCCAGCAGCCGGACAGGGGTCCGCTACGAGCAGTACTTC.

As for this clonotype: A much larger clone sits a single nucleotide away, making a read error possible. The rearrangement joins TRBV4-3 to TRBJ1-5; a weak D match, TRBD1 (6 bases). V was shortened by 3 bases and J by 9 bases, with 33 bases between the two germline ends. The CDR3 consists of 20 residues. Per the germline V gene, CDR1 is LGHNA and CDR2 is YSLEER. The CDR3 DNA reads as TGCGCCAGCAGCCACCGCATCCCTAGGGCAGGGGCCGATCTCCATCGGCCCCAGCATTTT. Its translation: CASSHRIPRAGADLHRPQHF.

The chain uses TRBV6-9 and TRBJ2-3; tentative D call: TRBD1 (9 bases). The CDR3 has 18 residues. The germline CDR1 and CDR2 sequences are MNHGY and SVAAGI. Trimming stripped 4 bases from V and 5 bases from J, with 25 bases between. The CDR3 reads CASSFPGQGAGAGDTQYF. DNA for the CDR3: TGTGCCAGCAGTTTCCCGGGACAGGGAGCGGGAGCGGGAGATACGCAGTATTTT.

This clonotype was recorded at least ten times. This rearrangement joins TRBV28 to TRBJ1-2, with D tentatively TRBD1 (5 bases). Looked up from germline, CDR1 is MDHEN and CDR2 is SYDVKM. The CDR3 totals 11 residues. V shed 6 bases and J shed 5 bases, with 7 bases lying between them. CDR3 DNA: TGTGCCAGCAGGACAGCTTATGGCTACACCTTC. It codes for CASRTAYGYTF.

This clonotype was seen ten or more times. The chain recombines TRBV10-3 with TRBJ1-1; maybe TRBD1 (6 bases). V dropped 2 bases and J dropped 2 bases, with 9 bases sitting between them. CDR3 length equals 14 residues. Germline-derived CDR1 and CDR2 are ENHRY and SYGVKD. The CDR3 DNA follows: TGTGCCATCAGTGAGGCCAGGGGAAACACTGAAGCTTTCTTT. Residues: CAISEARGNTEAFF.

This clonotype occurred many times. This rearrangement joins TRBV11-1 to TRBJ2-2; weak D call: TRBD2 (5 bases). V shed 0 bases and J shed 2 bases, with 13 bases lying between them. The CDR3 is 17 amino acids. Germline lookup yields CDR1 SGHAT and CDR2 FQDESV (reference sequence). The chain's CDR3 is CASSLALREYNTGELFF. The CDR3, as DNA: TGTGCCAGCAGCTTAGCCTTAAGGGAGTACAACACCGGGGAGCTGTTTTTT.

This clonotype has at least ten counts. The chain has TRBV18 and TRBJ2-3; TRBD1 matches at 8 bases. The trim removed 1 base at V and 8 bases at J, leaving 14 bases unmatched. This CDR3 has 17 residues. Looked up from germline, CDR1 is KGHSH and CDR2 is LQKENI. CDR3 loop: CASSPRAPQGDLGTQYF. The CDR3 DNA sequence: TGTGCCAGCTCACCACGGGCCCCACAGGGGGATCTGGGTACGCAGTATTTT.

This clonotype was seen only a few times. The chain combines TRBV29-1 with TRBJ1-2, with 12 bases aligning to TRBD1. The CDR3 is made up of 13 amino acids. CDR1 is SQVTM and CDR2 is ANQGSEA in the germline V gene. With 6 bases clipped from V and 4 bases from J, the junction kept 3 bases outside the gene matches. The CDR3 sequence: CSVRDRGPYGYTF. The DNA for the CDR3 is TGCAGCGTCCGGGACAGGGGGCCCTATGGCTACACCTTC. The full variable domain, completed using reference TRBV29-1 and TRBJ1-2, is SAVISQKPSRDICQRGTSLTIQCQVDSQVTMMFWYRQQPGQSLTLIATANQGSEATYESGFVIDKFPISRPNLTFSTLTVSNMSPEDSSIYLCSVRDRGPYGYTFGSGTRLTVV.

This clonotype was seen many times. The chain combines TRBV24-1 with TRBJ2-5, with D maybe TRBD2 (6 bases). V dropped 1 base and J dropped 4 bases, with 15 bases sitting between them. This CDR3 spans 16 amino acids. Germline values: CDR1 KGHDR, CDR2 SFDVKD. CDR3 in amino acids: CATSDFDGSRAETQYF. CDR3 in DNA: TGTGCCACCAGTGATTTCGACGGGAGTAGGGCAGAGACCCAGTACTTC.

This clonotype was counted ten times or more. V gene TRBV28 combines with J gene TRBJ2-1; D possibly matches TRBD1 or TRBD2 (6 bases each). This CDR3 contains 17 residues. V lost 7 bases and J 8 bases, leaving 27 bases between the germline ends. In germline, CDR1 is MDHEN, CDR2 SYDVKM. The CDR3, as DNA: TGTGCCAGCACGGGCAGGGGATGGCGGGACTGGAGCGATGAGCAGTTCTTC. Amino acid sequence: CASTGRGWRDWSDEQFF.